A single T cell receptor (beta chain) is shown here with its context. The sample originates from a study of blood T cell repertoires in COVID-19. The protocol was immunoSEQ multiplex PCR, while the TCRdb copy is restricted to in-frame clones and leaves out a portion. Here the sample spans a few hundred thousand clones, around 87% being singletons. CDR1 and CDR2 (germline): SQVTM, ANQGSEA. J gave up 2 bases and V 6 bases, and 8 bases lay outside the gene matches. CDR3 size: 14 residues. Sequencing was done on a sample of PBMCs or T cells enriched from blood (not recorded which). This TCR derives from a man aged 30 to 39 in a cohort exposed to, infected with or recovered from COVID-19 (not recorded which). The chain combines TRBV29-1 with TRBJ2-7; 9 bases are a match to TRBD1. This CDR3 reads CSVGRDRAAYEQYF. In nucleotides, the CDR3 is TGCAGCGTCGGCCGGGACAGGGCAGCCTACGAGCAGTACTTC.